There are a few counts of the clone carrying this T cell receptor beta chain. As yet, its antigen is unknown. MiXCR was run by TCRdb on the 5' RACE reads, yielding one entry per CDR3 protein. The sample has roughly 40,000 distinct CDR3 sequences; 18% are singletons. Trimming pared 4 bases from V and 0 bases from J, leaving 13 bases between. This CDR3 region has 16 residues. CDR1 SGHDT and CDR2 YYEEEE come from the germline V gene. Study findings and constraints: Tumor memory CD4+ T cell TCR gene usage clustered with blood and lymph node memory CD4+ cells and lymph node naive CD4+ cells.

This clonotype originated in a female donor with breast cancer. J is TRBJ1-4 and V is TRBV5-6; D gene unclear. Sequenced: naive CD4+ T cells sorted from a lymph node. Subset defined: naive CD4+ T cells, CD4+CD45RA+CD25-. This chain's CDR3 is CASSPLPGATNEKLFF. The DNA for the CDR3 is TGTGCCAGCAGCCCCCTGCCCGGTGCAACTAATGAAAAACTGTTTTTT.